The clone carrying this T cell receptor (beta chain) came up once. Its antigen remains unidentified. The data were obtained in a study of shared clonotypes between healthy human individuals. Study observations and caveats: For naive CD4 cells, around 5% of clonotypes were shared across a handful of donors.

Data came from immunoSEQ multiplex PCR; TCRdb stores just in-frame clones and leaves some out. The sample carries about 1.5 million clones, 95% to 99% recorded once. The CDR3 is made up of 13 amino acids. Trimming left V 1 base short and J 4 bases short, with 8 bases between. Germline CDR1 is GTSNPN and CDR2 is SVGIG (reference sequence). This clonotype originated in a young man in good health. The material sequenced was naive CD4+ T cells sorted from blood. Noted subset: CD45RA+ positively selected. The chain has TRBV30 and TRBJ1-5, with unresolved D. CDR3 protein: CAWSDGLNQPQHF. CDR3 sequence (DNA): TGTGCCTGGAGTGATGGTCTGAATCAGCCCCAGCATTTT.